These 8 T cell receptor beta chains share one sample of origin, sequenced in a study of response to subunit inactivated influenza vaccine. Using its own MiXCR run on the RT-PCR reads, TCRdb lists one record per CDR3 protein. Of 610,000 or so distinct CDR3 sequences in the sample, 14% are singletons; the top ten hold 11%. The material was PBMCs from blood, obtained about 12 days after vaccination. These receptors were collected from a man aged 50 or older who received an inactivated influenza vaccine.

Remarks on this clonotype: A much larger clone lies a single base off, so this may be a read error. The CDR3 loop reads CASSLGDRNQPQNF. The CDR3 DNA follows: TGTGCCAGCAGTTTAGGAGATCGCAATCAGCCCCAGAATTTT. This chain links TRBV12-3 or TRBV12-4 with TRBJ1-5; the D is unclear. This CDR3 comprises 14 residues.

This chain joins TRBV20-1 and TRBJ1-5; D is unresolved. CDR3 size: 13 residues. Germline CDR1 and CDR2: DFQATT and SNEGSKA (reference sequence). The V and J ends lost 3 bases and 1 base respectively, with 7 bases between them. The chain's CDR3 is CSASGHSNQPQHF. CDR3 nucleotide sequence: TGCAGTGCTAGTGGTCACAGCAATCAGCCCCAGCATTTT.

A note on this clonotype: A much larger clone differs by one base, so this may be a read error. In this CDR3 the conserved last residue, phenylalanine or tryptophan, is missing, so a read error is likely. This rearrangement joins TRBV7-2 to TRBJ2-3; 8 bases are shared with TRBD2. The germline V gene has CDR1 SGHTA and CDR2 FQGNSA. The CDR3 runs to 14 residues. V trimming: 5 bases; J trimming: 4 bases; junction bases outside the gene matches: 5. DNA of the CDR3: TGTGCCAGCAGCACTGGACTAGCCCCAGATACGCAGTATCTT. Encoded protein: CASSTGLAPDTQYL.

This clonotype occurred many times. The chain employs TRBV4-3 and TRBJ2-3; 12 positions match TRBD2. The CDR3 has 16 amino acids. The J segment lost 6 bases and the V segment lost 0 bases, leaving 4 bases of the junction unmatched. Germline CDR1 LGHNA, CDR2 YSLEER. The chain's CDR3 is CASSQETSGGRDTQYF. The CDR3 coding sequence is TGCGCCAGCAGCCAAGAAACTAGCGGGGGGCGGGATACGCAGTATTTT.

This clonotype was counted many times. The chain carries TRBV7-9 and TRBJ2-2; the D is unclear. This CDR3 region has 12 residues. CDR1 is SEHNR and CDR2 is FQNEAQ in the germline V gene (reference sequence). Between the trimmed V and J ends, which lost 5 bases and 8 bases, there was a span of 9 bases. CDR3 sequence reads: CASSPVVGELFF. In nucleotides, the CDR3 is TGTGCCAGCAGCCCTGTGGTGGGGGAGCTGTTTTTT.

The sample holds many counts of this clonotype. The J gene is TRBJ2-3, the V gene TRBV11-2; TRBD2 matches at 9 bases. The length of the CDR3 is 18 residues. In germline, CDR1 is SGHAT, CDR2 FQNNGV. The V segment lost 4 bases and the J segment 2 bases; nucleotides outside the gene matches: 13. The CDR3 sequence is CASSSPREGWGYTDTQYF. Here the CDR3 DNA reads TGTGCCAGCAGCTCGCCGCGGGAGGGGTGGGGCTACACAGATACGCAGTATTTT.

The chain links TRBV10-3 to TRBJ2-1; maybe TRBD2 (6 bases). Germline V CDR1 and CDR2: ENHRY, SYGVKD. Trimming left V 0 bases short and J 7 bases short, with 13 bases between. This CDR3 has 15 amino acids. For the CDR3, the DNA is TGTGCCATCAGTGAGTCGGGGGGTATGGGGAATGAGCAGTTCTTC. Amino acids: CAISESGGMGNEQFF.

The chain links TRBV5-1 to TRBJ2-2, with TRBD1 matching 8 bases. The trim removed 0 bases at V and 4 bases at J, leaving 2 bases unmatched. CDR1 SGHRS and CDR2 YFSETQ come from the germline V gene. This CDR3 region has 15 residues. CDR3 sequence (DNA): TGCGCCAGCAGCTTGGTCGGGACAGGCACCGGGGAGCTGTTTTTT. Amino acids: CASSLVGTGTGELFF.